These 18 T cell receptor beta chains came from one sample sequenced in a study of cytomegalovirus exposure and HLA in healthy donors. PCR amplification relied on 60 Vbeta primers (plus 13 Jbeta primers). Generated by immunoSEQ multiplex PCR, the TCRdb table keeps only in-frame clones and is missing some. The data contain around 130,000 clones, approximately 80% of them singletons. The sequencing sample was made of PBMCs. The receptors here all came from a woman aged 18 to 35 in good health and CMV-seronegative.

The J gene is TRBJ1-2, the V gene TRBV19; D remains ambiguous. V lost 2 bases and J 6 bases, leaving 16 bases between the germline ends. In germline, CDR1 is LNHDA, CDR2 SQIVND (reference sequence). The CDR3 is 15 residues long. The CDR3 sequence is CASSIWASPEDGYTF. Here the CDR3 DNA reads TGTGCCAGTAGTATATGGGCCTCGCCGGAGGATGGCTACACCTTC. Together with reference TRBV19 and TRBJ1-2, the CDR3 gives the full variable domain: DGGITQSPKYLFRKEGQNVTLSCEQNLNHDAMYWYRQDPGQGLRLIYYSQIVNDFQKGDIAEGYSVSREKKESFPLTVTSAQKNPTAFYLCASSIWASPEDGYTFGSGTRLTVV.

The chain links TRBV30 to TRBJ1-2, with D possibly TRBD1 on 5 matching bases. Germline CDR1 GTSNPN, CDR2 SVGIG (reference sequence). The CDR3 runs 13 residues. Trimming cost V 7 bases and J 8 bases, with 20 bases left between them. The CDR3 nucleotides are TGTGCCTCCATCCCCGGGGGGGATGGCGGCTACACCTTC. Translation gives CASIPGGDGGYTF. Combining the CDR3 with reference TRBV30 and TRBJ1-2 gives the whole variable domain SQTIHQWPATLVQPVGSPLSLECTVEGTSNPNLYWYRQAAGRGLQLLFYSVGIGQISSEVPQNLSASRPQDRQFILSSKKLLLSDSGFYLCASIPGGDGGYTFGSGTRLTVV.

V is TRBV7-2 and J is TRBJ2-1, with D perhaps TRBD1 (6 bases). V lost 4 bases and J lost 3, with 13 bases in between. The CDR3 has 15 residues. Germline lookup yields CDR1 SGHTA and CDR2 FQGNSA. The chain's CDR3 is CASSYATGVYNEQFF. CDR3 in DNA: TGTGCCAGCAGCTACGCGACAGGAGTCTACAATGAGCAGTTCTTC.

The chain couples TRBV6-5 to TRBJ2-1; no clear D gene. Trimming took 5 bases from V and 10 from J, leaving 9 bases between them. The CDR3 contains 11 residues. In germline, CDR1 is MNHEY, CDR2 SVGAGI. CDR3 loop: CASSGEGEQFF. The CDR3 nucleotides are TGTGCCAGCAGTGGAGAAGGAGAGCAGTTCTTC.

This sequence joins TRBV5-1 and TRBJ1-3; D remains ambiguous. Germline V gene data show CDR1 as SGHRS and CDR2 as YFSETQ. CDR3 length equals 15 residues. Trimming shortened V by 4 bases and J by 0 bases, and 11 bases separated the two germline ends. CDR3 residues: CASSLGAFSGNTIYF. The CDR3 DNA sequence: TGCGCCAGCAGCCTTGGAGCCTTCTCTGGAAACACCATATATTTT.

The CDR3 nucleotides are TGTGCCAGCGCGATGACAGGGGCCGAGACCCAGTACTTC. Amino acid sequence: CASAMTGAETQYF. The chain employs TRBV7-2 and TRBJ2-5; 8 bases are shared with TRBD1. The trim removed 8 bases at V and 5 bases at J, leaving 7 bases unmatched. CDR3 length: 13 residues. CDR1 and CDR2 (germline): SGHTA, FQGNSA.

In its sample, this clone was seen a few times. The V and J genes are TRBV19 and TRBJ1-3; 7 bases map to TRBD1. This CDR3 has 19 residues. V lost 9 bases to trimming and J lost 0 bases; unmatched junction nucleotides: 20. Germline V gene data show CDR1 as LNHDA and CDR2 as SQIVND (reference sequence). The CDR3 loop reads CASLDTRGPMAFSGNTIYF. In DNA, the CDR3 is TGTGCCAGCTTGGACACAAGGGGGCCGATGGCGTTCTCTGGAAACACCATATATTTT. Variable domain in full (rest from reference TRBV19 and TRBJ1-3): DGGITQSPKYLFRKEGQNVTLSCEQNLNHDAMYWYRQDPGQGLRLIYYSQIVNDFQKGDIAEGYSVSREKKESFPLTVTSAQKNPTAFYLCASLDTRGPMAFSGNTIYFGEGSWLTVV.

This sequence joins TRBV10-3 and TRBJ1-2; D gene uncertain. This CDR3 is built from 11 residues. The germline V and J ends were trimmed by 3 bases and 4 bases, with 3 bases remaining between them. The germline V gene encodes CDR1 ENHRY and CDR2 SYGVKD. The CDR3 spells CAISDSYGYTF. The CDR3, as DNA: TGTGCCATCAGTGACAGCTATGGCTACACCTTC.

V is TRBV30 and J is TRBJ2-5; TRBD2 matches 11 bases. The CDR3 has 16 amino acids. Germline CDR1 is GTSNPN and CDR2 is SVGIG (reference sequence). Trimming cost V 2 bases and J 4 bases; bases outside gene matches: 9. This CDR3 is CAWSKDSGGARETQYF. In DNA form, the CDR3 reads TGTGCCTGGAGTAAGGATAGCGGGGGGGCCCGAGAGACCCAGTACTTC.

This chain uses TRBV27 with TRBJ2-2, with 10 nucleotides matching TRBD2. The CDR3 runs 16 residues. Germline values: CDR1 MNHEY, CDR2 SMNVEV (reference sequence). J gave up 4 bases and V 5 bases, and 7 bases lay outside the gene matches. The CDR3 sequence: CASSPPGLALTGELFF. The CDR3 DNA reads TGTGCCAGCAGTCCCCCGGGACTAGCGCTCACCGGGGAGCTGTTTTTT.

The chain combines TRBV9 with TRBJ1-1; unclear D gene. Germline V lookup: CDR1 SGDLS, CDR2 YYNGEE. This CDR3 has 14 residues. Trimming cost V 0 bases and J 4 bases, with 10 bases left between them. In nucleotides, the CDR3 is TGTGCCAGCAGCGTAGATGGCCCCCCCACTGAAGCTTTCTTT. Amino acid sequence: CASSVDGPPTEAFF.

This clone was found once. Germline and junction disagree at one end, which may indicate a read error. V usage is TRBV6-6 and J usage is TRBJ2-4; D perhaps matches TRBD2 (5 bases). Per germline, CDR1 MNHNY and CDR2 SVGAGI (reference sequence). CDR3 length equals 13 residues. CDR3 protein: CASRLDPNNSQYF. Here the CDR3 DNA reads TGTGCCAGCAGACTAGACCCAAACAACAGTCAGTACTTC.

The chain has TRBV2 and TRBJ2-7; TRBD2 matches at 14 bases. The CDR3 contains 16 residues. Germline trimming cut 5 bases from V and 11 bases from J; bases unmatched to any gene: 14. Per the germline V gene, CDR1 is SNHLY and CDR2 is FYNNEI. CDR3 residues: CASSLTGTSGGLGEYF. The CDR3 DNA reads TGTGCCAGCAGTTTAACCGGGACTAGCGGGGGCCTTGGGGAGTACTTC. The variable domain in full, completed from reference TRBV2 and TRBJ2-7, reads EPEVTQTPSHQVTQMGQEVILRCVPISNHLYFYWYRQILGQKVEFLVSFYNNEISEKSEIFDDQFSVERPDGSNFTLKIRSTKLEDSAMYFCASSLTGTSGGLGEYFGPGTRLTVT.

This clone was observed a few times. The CDR3 spells CASSQERGVSYEQYF. The CDR3 nucleotides read TGCGCCAGCAGCCAAGAACGGGGGGTGAGCTACGAGCAGTACTTC. The chain couples TRBV4-1 to TRBJ2-7; TRBD2 agrees at 7 bases. The trim removed 0 bases at V and 3 bases at J, leaving 5 bases unmatched. Germline loops: CDR1 MGHRA, CDR2 YSYEKL. CDR3 length: 15 residues.

The chain employs TRBV18 and TRBJ2-7; TRBD1 agrees at 10 bases. V shed 5 bases, J shed 3 bases, and the junction held 4 bases outside the gene matches. The V gene's germline CDR1 is KGHSH and CDR2 LQKENI. The CDR3 runs to 14 residues. The CDR3 nucleotides are TGTGCCAGCTCAAGGGACAGGGGACTCTACGAGCAGTACTTC. This codes for CASSRDRGLYEQYF.

The genes are TRBV10-2 and TRBJ2-7; 7 nucleotides match TRBD1. The J segment lost 0 bases and the V segment lost 6 bases, leaving 2 bases of the junction unmatched. Germline CDR1 WSHSY, CDR2 SAAADI. This CDR3 contains 13 residues. CDR3 nucleotide sequence: TGCGCCAGCAGGACAGGGAGCTCCTACGAGCAGTACTTC. Its translation is CASRTGSSYEQYF.

The gene calls are TRBV6-1 and TRBJ2-1; 7 bases are shared with TRBD2. V dropped 7 bases and J dropped 11; count of bases not matched to a gene: 5. CDR1 and CDR2 from the germline V gene are MNHNS and SASEGT. This CDR3 has 11 amino acids. The CDR3 DNA is TGTGCCAGCAAAACGGGGGGTAAGCAGTTCTTC. Its protein product is CASKTGGKQFF.

The chain carries TRBV5-6 and TRBJ1-3; D call uncertain. V shed 0 bases and J shed 2 bases, with 9 bases lying between them. The CDR3 sequence is 15 residues long. Germline V gene data show CDR1 as SGHDT and CDR2 as YYEEEE. The CDR3 here is CASSLDAQTGNTIYF. For the CDR3, the DNA is TGTGCCAGCAGCTTGGACGCGCAAACTGGAAACACCATATATTTT.